The table lists the clone carrying this T cell receptor beta chain with a few counts. The data belong to a study of identical twins. With 4 bases clipped from V and 8 bases from J, the junction kept 11 bases outside the gene matches. CDR3 length equals 16 residues. From germline, CDR1 is LGHDT and CDR2 YNNKEL (reference sequence). TCRdb re-called the 5' RACE reads through MiXCR, storing one row per CDR3 protein. The sample holds 1.5 million to 2 million distinct CDR3 sequences; around 33% are singletons and the top ten take less than 0.35%. This receptor was taken from a newborn girl in good health. The chain links TRBV3-1 to TRBJ2-1; 10 bases match TRBD2. Sequencing used cord blood. The CDR3 reads CASSRLLAGVTDEQFF. DNA for the CDR3: TGTGCCAGCAGCCGACTTCTAGCGGGAGTAACGGATGAGCAGTTCTTC.